Each of the 29 T cell receptor beta chains below was sequenced from the same sample in a study of blood T cell repertoires in COVID-19. Libraries were prepared by immunoSEQ multiplex PCR; TCRdb keeps only in-frame clonotypes and omits some of them. Of about 480,000 clones listed, about 89% are singletons. Material for sequencing was peripheral blood. Source of these receptors: a woman in her twenties or thirties with acute or convalescent COVID-19.

The gene calls are TRBV19 and TRBJ2-1; 9 positions match TRBD1. V lost 3 bases, J lost 7 bases, and 7 bases stayed unmatched. This CDR3 spans 15 amino acids. Germline V CDR1 and CDR2: LNHDA, SQIVND (reference sequence). The CDR3 DNA reads as TGTGCCAGTAGTATCCCACAGGGGGCGAGGAATGAGCAGTTCTTC. Amino acid sequence: CASSIPQGARNEQFF.

The rearrangement links TRBV20-1 to TRBJ2-2; D is ambiguous. This CDR3 spans 12 amino acids. V lost 3 bases and J 3 bases, leaving 5 bases between the germline ends. Per the germline V gene, CDR1 is DFQATT and CDR2 is SNEGSKA (reference sequence). CDR3 in DNA: TGCAGTGCTAGTCTACACACCGGGGAGCTGTTTTTT. As protein: CSASLHTGELFF.

V and J are TRBV7-3 and TRBJ1-4, with unresolved D. Trimming removed 2 bases from V and 0 bases from J, with 16 bases in between. Germline loops: CDR1 SGHTA, CDR2 FQGTGA. The CDR3 extends over 18 amino acids. The CDR3 spells CASSLRLTGMTTNEKLFF. The CDR3 DNA sequence: TGTGCCAGCAGCTTACGACTGACGGGGATGACAACTAATGAAAAACTGTTTTTT.

CDR3 sequence: CASRDRGAGADTQYF. The CDR3, as DNA: TGTGCCAGCAGGGACAGGGGAGCGGGCGCAGATACGCAGTATTTT. This chain uses TRBV6-6 with TRBJ2-3, with 9 bases lining up with TRBD1. V lost 6 bases to trimming and J lost 4 bases; unmatched junction nucleotides: 8. This CDR3 is 15 amino acids long. Germline values: CDR1 MNHNY, CDR2 SVGAGI (reference sequence).

This clone has a single count. The rearrangement links TRBV24-1 to TRBJ2-2; possibly TRBD2 for D (6 bases). This CDR3 contains 16 residues. V was trimmed by 1 base and J by 3 bases, leaving 11 bases between them. CDR1 and CDR2 (germline): KGHDR, SFDVKD. The CDR3 DNA follows: TGTGCCACCAGTGATTTCAAGGGACTGGACACCGGGGAGCTGTTTTTT. Encoded protein: CATSDFKGLDTGELFF.

This clone has only one observation. The V gene is TRBV27, the J gene TRBJ1-1; TRBD1 might be the D (6 bases). CDR1 is MNHEY and CDR2 is SMNVEV in the germline V gene (reference sequence). V was shortened by 5 bases and J by 4 bases, with 20 bases between the two germline ends. The CDR3 contains 16 residues. CDR3 protein: CASSTLDRLATTEAFF. CDR3 nucleotides: TGTGCCAGCAGTACGCTTGACAGGTTGGCGACCACTGAAGCTTTCTTT.

The chain recombines TRBV3-1 (or the pseudogene TRBV3-2) with TRBJ2-3; D possibly corresponds to TRBD2 (5 bases). V was cut by 0 bases and J by 3 bases, with 16 bases left in between. Germline CDR1 reads LGHDT; CDR2 reads YNNKEL (reference sequence). CDR3 size: 17 residues. The CDR3 coding sequence is TGTGCCAGCAGCCAAGATAGGGAGCCCGGTGCTACAGATACGCAGTATTTT. This translates into CASSQDREPGATDTQYF.

The gene calls are TRBV6-5 and TRBJ2-5; D gene uncertain. Germline loops: CDR1 MNHEY, CDR2 SVGAGI. The CDR3 loop spans 13 amino acids. Trimming shortened V by 5 bases and J by 1 base, and 8 bases separated the two germline ends. The DNA of the CDR3 is TGTGCCAGCAGTATTCAATCCCAAGAGACCCAGTACTTC. Translating it yields CASSIQSQETQYF.

The rearrangement links TRBV4-2 to TRBJ2-2; TRBD1 is a possible D gene (7 bases). Germline V gene lookup returns CDR1 LGHNA and CDR2 YNFKEQ. V lost 0 bases and J 7 bases, leaving 15 bases between the germline ends. This CDR3 comprises 16 residues. The CDR3 sequence: CASSQDGGTAGGELFF. DNA of the CDR3: TGTGCCAGCAGCCAAGATGGTGGGACAGCGGGCGGGGAGCTGTTTTTT.

The chain links TRBV7-8 to TRBJ2-7; 8 bases match TRBD2. The ends lost 1 base at V and 2 bases at J; junction bases unmatched: 7. The germline V gene encodes CDR1 SGHVS and CDR2 FQNEAQ. The CDR3 runs to 16 residues. The DNA for the CDR3 is TGTGCCAGCAGCTTAGTGAGGCGGGGGGCACCCTACGAGCAGTACTTC. Translated: CASSLVRRGAPYEQYF.

V gene TRBV27 combines with J gene TRBJ1-6, with D maybe TRBD1 (6 bases). The CDR3 is made up of 17 amino acids. From germline, CDR1 is MNHEY and CDR2 SMNVEV (reference sequence). Between the trimmed V and J ends, which lost 7 bases and 7 bases, there was a span of 23 bases. CDR3 DNA: TGTGCCAGCACCCCAGGAGGGGGGGTGAGTCCCAATTCACCCCTCCACTTT. Its translation is CASTPGGGVSPNSPLHF.

A remark on this clone: An end of the junction does not agree with germline; a read error may underlie this. The chain has TRBV7-9 and TRBJ1-2, with D perhaps matching TRBD1 (6 bases). This CDR3 is 13 amino acids long. Germline V gives CDR1 SEHNR, CDR2 FQNEAQ (reference sequence). CDR3: CASSLGHRDGYTF. In DNA, the CDR3 is TGTGCCAGCAGCTTAGGCCACAGGGATGGGTACACCTTC.

The rearrangement joins TRBV12-5 to TRBJ1-2; a possible D gene is TRBD1 (6 bases). The CDR3 has 13 residues. V was clipped by 4 bases and J by 4 bases, with 10 bases between them. Germline V CDR1 and CDR2: LGHNT, FRNRAP. The CDR3: CASGYTGSYGYTF. The CDR3 coding sequence is TGTGCTAGTGGTTATACAGGGTCCTATGGCTACACCTTC.

The J gene is TRBJ2-2, the V gene TRBV28, with TRBD2 as a possible D gene (7 bases). Germline V gene data show CDR1 as MDHEN and CDR2 as SYDVKM. V was clipped by 5 bases and J by 5 bases, with 15 bases between them. The CDR3 is 15 residues long. The chain's CDR3 is CASSPRGGATGELFF. The CDR3 DNA is TGTGCCAGCAGTCCGCGTGGGGGGGCTACCGGGGAGCTGTTTTTT.

This sequence joins TRBV24-1 and TRBJ1-2; 10 positions match TRBD1. The germline gives CDR1 KGHDR, CDR2 SFDVKD. J gave up 10 bases and V 4 bases, and 8 bases lay outside the gene matches. The CDR3 loop spans 14 amino acids. For the CDR3, the DNA is TGTGCCACCAGTGAAGGGACAGGGGAGGTAGTCTACACCTTC. This gives the protein CATSEGTGEVVYTF.

The chain couples TRBV9 to TRBJ2-2; perhaps TRBD2 as D (5 bases). V lost 0 bases and J 4 bases, leaving 7 bases between the germline ends. The CDR3 has 14 residues. Germline CDR1 is SGDLS and CDR2 is YYNGEE. The CDR3 here is CASSVVGSTGELFF. DNA for the CDR3: TGTGCCAGCAGCGTAGTTGGGAGCACCGGGGAGCTGTTTTTT.

The V call is TRBV2, the J call TRBJ2-5; a possible D gene is TRBD1 (6 bases). Germline CDR1 and CDR2: SNHLY and FYNNEI. The CDR3 has 13 amino acids. Trimming left V 6 bases short and J 4 bases short, with 12 bases between. The CDR3 sequence is CASRSDSGETQYF. The CDR3 DNA follows: TGTGCCAGCAGGTCGGACAGTGGAGAGACCCAGTACTTC. The variable domain in full, completed from reference TRBV2 and TRBJ2-5, reads EPEVTQTPSHQVTQMGQEVILRCVPISNHLYFYWYRQILGQKVEFLVSFYNNEISEKSEIFDDQFSVERPDGSNFTLKIRSTKLEDSAMYFCASRSDSGETQYFGPGTRLLVL.

This chain joins TRBV19 and TRBJ1-1; D is ambiguous. Looked up from germline, CDR1 is LNHDA and CDR2 is SQIVND (reference sequence). Trimming cost V 10 bases and J 4 bases, with 13 bases left between them. This CDR3 is built from 12 residues. The CDR3: CATRSEGTEAFF. CDR3 nucleotides: TGTGCCACCCGTAGCGAGGGCACTGAAGCTTTCTTT.

The rearrangement joins TRBV2 to TRBJ1-2, with 7 bases lining up with TRBD1. The length of the CDR3 is 13 residues. Germline trimming cut 8 bases from V and 5 bases from J; bases unmatched to any gene: 8. Germline V lookup: CDR1 SNHLY, CDR2 FYNNEI. CDR3 residues: CASDGTALYGYTF. The CDR3 nucleotides read TGTGCCAGCGACGGGACAGCACTTTATGGCTACACCTTC.

In this sample, this clone turned up many times. The sample carries other DNA sequences with the same CDR3. V and J are TRBV5-4 and TRBJ2-7; 7 nucleotides match TRBD1. Germline V CDR1 and CDR2: SGHNT, YYREEE (reference sequence). The CDR3 consists of 14 residues. J lost 3 bases, V lost 4 bases, and 7 bases had no gene match. This CDR3 is CASSPRDRIYEQYF. CDR3 nucleotide sequence: TGTGCCAGCAGCCCCCGGGACAGAATCTACGAGCAGTACTTC.

The genes are TRBV30 and TRBJ2-3, with D perhaps matching TRBD1 (5 bases). The CDR3 extends over 14 amino acids. CDR1 is GTSNPN and CDR2 is SVGIG in the germline V gene (reference sequence). V shed 2 bases and J shed 6 bases, with 15 bases lying between them. The CDR3 coding sequence is TGTGCCTGGAGTCGACGCCTCAGGGTGGATACGCAGTATTTT. It codes for CAWSRRLRVDTQYF.

This sequence joins TRBV24-1 and TRBJ2-2; D ambiguous. The V gene's germline CDR1 is KGHDR and CDR2 SFDVKD. This CDR3 has 16 amino acids. The V end lost 6 bases, the J end lost 1 base, and 14 bases lay between the germline ends. CDR3: CATSTQRGMNTGELFF. Written as DNA, the CDR3 is TGTGCCACCAGTACCCAGCGAGGAATGAACACCGGGGAGCTGTTTTTT.

This clone occurred once. The genes are TRBV27 and TRBJ1-2; maybe TRBD1 (5 bases). This CDR3 region has 14 residues. Per the germline V gene, CDR1 is MNHEY and CDR2 is SMNVEV (reference sequence). V was cut by 3 bases and J by 8 bases, with 16 bases left in between. CDR3 in DNA: TGTGCCAGCAGTTTGTTTCGGGGGAGGGAGGGCTACACCTTC. Its protein product is CASSLFRGREGYTF.

The chain couples TRBV5-1 to TRBJ2-1, with D perhaps TRBD2 (6 bases). The CDR3 is made up of 14 amino acids. Germline CDR1 is SGHRS and CDR2 is YFSETQ. V lost 2 bases and J lost 9, with 15 bases in between. CDR3 nucleotides: TGCGCCAGCAGCTTTGGGACTCTAGGAACTGAGCAGTTCTTC. Residues: CASSFGTLGTEQFF.

The gene calls are TRBV27 and TRBJ2-5; TRBD2 is a possible D gene (6 bases). Germline loops: CDR1 MNHEY, CDR2 SMNVEV (reference sequence). Trimming removed 3 bases from V and 7 bases from J, with 12 bases in between. The CDR3 has 13 residues. This chain's CDR3 is CASSFGSGGTQYF. DNA of the CDR3: TGTGCCAGCAGTTTTGGTAGCGGCGGGACCCAGTACTTC.

The genes are TRBV24-1 and TRBJ1-2; 7 nucleotides line up with TRBD1. This CDR3 has 16 amino acids. The germline CDR1 and CDR2 sequences are KGHDR and SFDVKD. V gave up 3 bases and J gave up 8 bases; unmatched junction bases: 14. This CDR3 reads CATSDKGQTTKGGYTF. The CDR3 DNA reads TGTGCCACCAGTGATAAGGGACAGACCACAAAGGGAGGCTACACCTTC.

This clone appeared once. The J gene is TRBJ1-6, the V gene TRBV10-3; D remains ambiguous. CDR3 length: 14 residues. Trimming pared 6 bases from V and 8 bases from J, leaving 14 bases between. Germline V lookup: CDR1 ENHRY, CDR2 SYGVKD. CDR3 loop: CAIRRPVGDSPLHF. CDR3 nucleotides: TGTGCCATCAGAAGACCTGTCGGGGATTCACCCCTCCACTTT.

This chain joins TRBV29-1 and TRBJ1-1; 9 nucleotides align to TRBD1. The germline gives CDR1 SQVTM, CDR2 ANQGSEA. The CDR3 loop spans 17 amino acids. V lost 5 bases to trimming and J lost 4 bases; unmatched junction nucleotides: 17. CDR3 residues: CSVPVGQGKNTGTEAFF. CDR3 bases: TGCAGCGTTCCCGTAGGACAGGGGAAAAATACGGGCACTGAAGCTTTCTTT.

The chain is built from TRBV18 and TRBJ1-3; no definite D call. The CDR3 totals 16 residues. Germline CDR1 reads KGHSH; CDR2 reads LQKENI. V lost 4 bases, J lost 0 bases, and 13 bases lay in between. The DNA for the CDR3 is TGTGCCAGCTCACTTTGGTCATCTACCTCTGGAAACACCATATATTTT. Amino acids: CASSLWSSTSGNTIYF.